This TCR beta chain was found in a study of T-cell memory formation after mild COVID-19. TCRdb fed the 5' RACE reads into MiXCR, producing one record per CDR3 protein. Found here are approximately 440,000 distinct CDR3 sequences, around 19% of them singletons; the top ten hold around 9.2%. This clonotype was picked up a small number of times. This receptor was identified in an adult woman who had mild COVID-19 (a few samples of this study predate the infection). Cell type and time point are not known. Sequenced sample: PBMCs or a T cell subset sorted from them (not recorded which).

CDR3 in DNA: TGTGCCAGCAGCCAGACAGTGACTAGCGGGATGGCCAAAAACATTCAGTACTTC. Its translation: CASSQTVTSGMAKNIQYF. This rearrangement joins TRBV5-6 to TRBJ2-4, with 11 bases matching TRBD2. Trimming cost V 4 bases and J 1 base; bases outside gene matches: 10. This CDR3 spans 18 amino acids. Per the germline V gene, CDR1 is SGHDT and CDR2 is YYEEEE. Full variable domain (rest looked up from reference TRBV5-6 and TRBJ2-4): DAGVTQSPTHLIKTRGQQVTLRCSPKSGHDTVSWYQQALGQGPQFIFQYYEEEERQRGNFPDRFSGHQFPNYSSELNVNALLLGDSALYLCASSQTVTSGMAKNIQYFGAGTRLSVL.